The clone carrying this T cell receptor (beta chain) was detected only once. Its matching antigen is unknown. This sample was included in a study of T cell responses to AZD1222 COVID-19 vaccine. Study-level results: Baseline testing showed seropositivity in only a handful of AZD1222 recipients. Clonal diversity may have been underestimated, and the donors were mostly white British, with more females than males. Reports say nearly half of spike-specific TCRs go after unmutated variant regions.

TCRdb keeps only in-frame clones here, not all; method: immunoSEQ multiplex PCR. This sample has nearly 110,000 clones, with approximately 90% found just once. The CDR3 runs to 14 residues. Germline V CDR1 and CDR2: SGHNT, YYREEE (reference sequence). Trimming left V 2 bases short and J 7 bases short, with 15 bases between. The clonotype originates from an adult who received the AZD1222 COVID-19 vaccine. The chain combines TRBV5-4 with TRBJ1-2, with a tentative D call TRBD1 (5 bases). The sequencing used peripheral blood, collected 28 days after the second AZD1222 dose. The CDR3 here is CASSFRGGLGGYTF. The CDR3 coding sequence is TGTGCCAGCAGCTTTAGGGGAGGTTTGGGTGGCTACACCTTC.